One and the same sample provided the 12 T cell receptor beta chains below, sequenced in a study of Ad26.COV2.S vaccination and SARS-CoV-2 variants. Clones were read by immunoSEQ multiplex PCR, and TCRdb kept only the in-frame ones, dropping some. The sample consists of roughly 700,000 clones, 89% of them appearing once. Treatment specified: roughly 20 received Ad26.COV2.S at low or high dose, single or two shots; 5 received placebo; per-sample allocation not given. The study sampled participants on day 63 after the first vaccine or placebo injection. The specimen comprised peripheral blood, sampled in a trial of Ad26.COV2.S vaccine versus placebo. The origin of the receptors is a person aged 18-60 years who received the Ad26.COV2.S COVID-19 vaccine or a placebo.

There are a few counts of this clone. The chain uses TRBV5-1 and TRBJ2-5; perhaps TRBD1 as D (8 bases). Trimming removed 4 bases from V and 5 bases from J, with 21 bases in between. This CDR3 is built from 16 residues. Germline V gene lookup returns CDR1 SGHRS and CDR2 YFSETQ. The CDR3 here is CASSPIDGQGGETQYF. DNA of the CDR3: TGCGCCAGCAGCCCAATTGACGGACAGGGAGGGGAGACCCAGTACTTC.

The CDR3 is CASSKPRVRRDWDTIYF. DNA of the CDR3: TGTGCCAGCAGCAAACCCCGGGTTCGCAGGGATTGGGACACCATATATTTT. The V gene is TRBV7-8, the J gene TRBJ1-3; TRBD1 is a possible D gene (5 bases). Germline CDR1 is SGHVS and CDR2 is FQNEAQ. Between the trimmed V and J ends, which lost 5 bases and 8 bases, there was a span of 25 bases. The CDR3 runs 17 residues.

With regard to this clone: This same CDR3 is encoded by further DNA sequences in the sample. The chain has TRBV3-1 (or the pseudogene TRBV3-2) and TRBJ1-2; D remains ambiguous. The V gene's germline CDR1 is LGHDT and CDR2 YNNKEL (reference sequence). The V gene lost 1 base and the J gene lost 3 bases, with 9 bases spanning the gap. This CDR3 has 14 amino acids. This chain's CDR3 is CASSQVGDYYGYTF. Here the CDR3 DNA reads TGTGCCAGCAGCCAAGTGGGAGATTACTATGGCTACACCTTC.

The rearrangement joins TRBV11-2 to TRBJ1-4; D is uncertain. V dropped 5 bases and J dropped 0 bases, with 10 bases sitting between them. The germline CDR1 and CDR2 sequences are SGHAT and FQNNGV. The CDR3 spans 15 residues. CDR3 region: CASSPRTTTNEKLFF. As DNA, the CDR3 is TGTGCCAGCAGCCCTCGGACTACAACTAATGAAAAACTGTTTTTT. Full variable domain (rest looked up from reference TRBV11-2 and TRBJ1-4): EAGVAQSPRYKIIEKRQSVAFWCNPISGHATLYWYQQILGQGPKLLIQFQNNGVVDDSQLPKDRFSAERLKGVDSTLKIQPAKLEDSAVYLCASSPRTTTNEKLFFGSGTQLSVL.

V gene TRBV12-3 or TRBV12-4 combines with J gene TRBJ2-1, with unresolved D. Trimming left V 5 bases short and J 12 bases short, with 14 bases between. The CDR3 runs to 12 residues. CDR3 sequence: CASSDRPWGQFF. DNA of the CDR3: TGTGCCAGCAGTGACCGGCCCTGGGGGCAGTTCTTC.

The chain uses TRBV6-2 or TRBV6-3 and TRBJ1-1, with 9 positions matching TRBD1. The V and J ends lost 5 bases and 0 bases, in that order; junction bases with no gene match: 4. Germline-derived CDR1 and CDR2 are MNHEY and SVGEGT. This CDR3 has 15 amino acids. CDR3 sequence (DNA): TGTGCCAGCAGTCCCCGGGACAGGGTGAACACTGAAGCTTTCTTT. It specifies CASSPRDRVNTEAFF.

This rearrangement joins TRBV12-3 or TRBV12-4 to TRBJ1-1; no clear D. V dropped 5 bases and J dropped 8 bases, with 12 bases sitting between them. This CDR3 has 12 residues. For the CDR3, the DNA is TGTGCCAGCAGTCGGCGCGGGTCGGAAGCTTTCTTT. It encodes CASSRRGSEAFF.

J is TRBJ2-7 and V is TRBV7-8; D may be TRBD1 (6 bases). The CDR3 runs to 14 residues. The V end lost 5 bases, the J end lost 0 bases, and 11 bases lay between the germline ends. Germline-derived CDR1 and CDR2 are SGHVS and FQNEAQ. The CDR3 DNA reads TGTGCCAGCAGCACGACAGGAGGCTCCTACGAGCAGTACTTC. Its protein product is CASSTTGGSYEQYF.

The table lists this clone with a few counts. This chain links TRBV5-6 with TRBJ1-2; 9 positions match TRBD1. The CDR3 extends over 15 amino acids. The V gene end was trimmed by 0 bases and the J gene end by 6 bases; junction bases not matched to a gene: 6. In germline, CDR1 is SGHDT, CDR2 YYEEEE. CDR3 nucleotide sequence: TGTGCCAGCAGCTTGGGAGGGGGACAGGGACATGGCTACACCTTC. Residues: CASSLGGGQGHGYTF.

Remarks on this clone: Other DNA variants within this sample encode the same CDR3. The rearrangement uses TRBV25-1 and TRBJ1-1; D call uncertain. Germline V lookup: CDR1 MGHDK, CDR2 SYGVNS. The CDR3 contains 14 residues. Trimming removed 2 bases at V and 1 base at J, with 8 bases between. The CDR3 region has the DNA TGTGCCAGCAGTGAACCCGGTCAGAACACTGAAGCTTTCTTT. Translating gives CASSEPGQNTEAFF.

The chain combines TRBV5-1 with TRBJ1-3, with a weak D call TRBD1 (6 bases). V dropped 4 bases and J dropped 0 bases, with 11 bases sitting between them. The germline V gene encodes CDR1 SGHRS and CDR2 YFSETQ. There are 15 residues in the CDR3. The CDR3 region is CASSPQDSSGNTIYF. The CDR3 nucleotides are TGCGCCAGCAGCCCCCAGGACAGCTCTGGAAACACCATATATTTT.

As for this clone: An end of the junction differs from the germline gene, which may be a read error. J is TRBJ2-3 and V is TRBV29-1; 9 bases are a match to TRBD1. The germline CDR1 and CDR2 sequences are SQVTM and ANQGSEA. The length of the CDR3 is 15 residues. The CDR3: CSVVPTGGSTDTQDF. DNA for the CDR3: TGCAGCGTTGTTCCGACAGGGGGATCCACAGATACGCAGGATTTT.